This T cell receptor (beta chain) was sequenced during a study of cytomegalovirus exposure and HLA in healthy donors. A word on this clone: The antigen is not known.

Regarding the study as a whole: TCR beta V- and J-gene trimming was later associated with a missense DCLRE1C variant.

The PCR used 60 Vbeta and 13 Jbeta primers. Method: immunoSEQ multiplex PCR; TCRdb's copy keeps in-frame clones and lacks some. The data contain 180,000 or so clones, roughly 80% of them singletons. Germline V gene lookup returns CDR1 LGHNA and CDR2 YNFKEQ. CDR3 length equals 12 residues. Trimming pared 4 bases from V and 2 bases from J, leaving 5 bases between. This receptor was obtained from a man in his forties or fifties in good health and CMV-seronegative. The V and J genes are TRBV4-2 and TRBJ1-2; D is ambiguous. The source material was PBMCs. CDR3 nucleotides: TGTGCCAGCAGCCGAGGGAACTATGGCTACACCTTC. It encodes CASSRGNYGYTF.